A selection of T cell receptor beta chains follows, all from one sample in a study of blood T cell repertoires in COVID-19. Measured with immunoSEQ multiplex PCR; TCRdb has only the in-frame clones, and not every one. This table has fewer than 200,000 clones, roughly 84% appearing once. The sample taken for sequencing was PBMCs or T cells enriched from blood (not recorded which). These receptors were taken from a woman in her 30s who had been exposed to COVID-19. CDR3s include the opening cysteine and the closing phenylalanine or tryptophan. Fields, in order: CDR3 protein, CDR3 DNA, D gene, J gene, clone size, V gene. The D gene is left open where the match is weak. The size entry is marked missing in some rows and otherwise reads once, few, many or a size class.

CDR3: CASSQASGGYNEQFF
DNA: TGCGCCAGCAGCCAAGCCAGCGGGGGGTACAATGAGCAGTTCTTC
D: TRBD2
J: TRBJ2-1
size: .
V: TRBV4-3

CDR3: CASSSEDQRADTQYF
DNA: TGTGCCAGCAGCTCCGAGGATCAACGGGCAGATACGCAGTATTTT
D: .
J: TRBJ2-3
size: .
V: TRBV7-2

CDR3: CASSANYYEQYF
DNA: TGTGCCAGTAGTGCAAACTACTACGAGCAGTACTTC
D: .
J: TRBJ2-7
size: .
V: TRBV19

CDR3: CSVERSRIFF
DNA: TGCAGCGTTGAGCGGTCCCGCATATTCTTC
D: .
J: TRBJ1-2
size: .
V: TRBV29-1

CDR3: CASSPRTERGTEAFF
DNA: TGTGCCAGCTCACCGCGGACAGAAAGGGGGACTGAAGCTTTCTTT
D: .
J: TRBJ1-1
size: few
V: TRBV18

CDR3: CASSIGTAPPGHF
DNA: TGTGCCAGCAGCATTGGGACAGCTCCTCCCGGGCATTTT
D: TRBD1
J: TRBJ1-5
size: once
V: TRBV5-6

CDR3: CASSVDSTNEKLFF
DNA: TGTGCCAGCAGCGTCGACAGTACTAATGAAAAACTGTTTTTT
D: .
J: TRBJ1-4
size: .
V: TRBV9

CDR3: CASSFFGQRNNEQFF
DNA: TGTGCCAGCAGCTTCTTTGGACAGAGAAACAATGAGCAGTTCTTC
D: .
J: TRBJ2-1
size: .
V: TRBV5-6

CDR3: CASSQKTGGAKNIQYF
DNA: TGTGCCAGCAGTCAGAAAACAGGGGGTGCCAAAAACATTCAGTACTTC
D: TRBD1
J: TRBJ2-4
size: .
V: TRBV27

CDR3: CASGRGPSYNEQFF
DNA: TGTGCCAGCGGGCGGGGGCCCTCCTACAATGAGCAGTTCTTC
D: .
J: TRBJ2-1
size: once
V: TRBV6-5

CDR3: CASSSGLGYTF
DNA: TGTGCCAGCAGTTCCGGACTCGGCTACACCTTC
D: .
J: TRBJ1-2
size: .
V: TRBV12-3/TRBV12-4

CDR3: CAWTYLRSGAYQETQYF
DNA: TGTGCCTGGACCTACCTACGTAGCGGGGCGTACCAAGAGACCCAGTACTTC
D: TRBD2
J: TRBJ2-5
size: once
V: TRBV30

CDR3: CASSLAGTANEQYF
DNA: TGCGCCAGCAGCTTGGCCGGGACAGCAAACGAGCAGTACTTC
D: TRBD1
J: TRBJ2-7
size: .
V: TRBV5-1

CDR3: CASSFGTGYTQYF
DNA: TGTGCCAGCAGCTTCGGGACAGGGTATACGCAGTATTTT
D: TRBD1
J: TRBJ2-3
size: .
V: TRBV5-6

CDR3: CASRKRTGGETQYF
DNA: TGTGCCAGCCGAAAGCGGACGGGGGGAGAGACCCAGTACTTC
D: TRBD2
J: TRBJ2-5
size: .
V: TRBV28

CDR3: CASSEGGPKTQYF
DNA: TGTGCCAGCAGTGAAGGGGGGCCAAAGACCCAGTACTTC
D: .
J: TRBJ2-5
size: .
V: TRBV2

CDR3: CASSSTRQGGGYTF
DNA: TGTGCCAGCAGCTCCACCCGACAGGGGGGCGGCTACACCTTC
D: TRBD1
J: TRBJ1-2
size: .
V: TRBV7-9

CDR3: CASSPGLVSYEQYF
DNA: TGCGCCAGCAGTCCGGGACTCGTCTCCTACGAGCAGTACTTC
D: .
J: TRBJ2-7
size: .
V: TRBV10-1

CDR3: CASSQDFPGGPYNEQFF
DNA: TGCGCCAGCAGCCAAGATTTTCCGGGGGGGCCTTACAATGAGCAGTTCTTC
D: TRBD2
J: TRBJ2-1
size: .
V: TRBV4-1

CDR3: CASSQAGTGGYVNTEAFF
DNA: TGTGCCAGCAGCCAAGCCGGGACAGGGGGATATGTTAACACTGAAGCTTTCTTT
D: TRBD1
J: TRBJ1-1
size: .
V: TRBV3-1/TRBV3-2

CDR3: CASSNQNTDTQYF
DNA: TGTGCCAGCAGCAACCAGAACACAGATACGCAGTATTTT
D: .
J: TRBJ2-3
size: .
V: TRBV13

CDR3: CASSTGTGYEQYF
DNA: TGTGCCAGCAGCACAGGGACAGGGTACGAGCAGTACTTC
D: TRBD1
J: TRBJ2-7
size: .
V: TRBV12-3/TRBV12-4

CDR3: CASSQEPWQVNSNQPQHF
DNA: TGCGCCAGCAGCCAAGAACCTTGGCAGGTCAATAGCAATCAGCCCCAGCATTTT
D: .
J: TRBJ1-5
size: .
V: TRBV4-1

CDR3: CASRSGHGNYGYTF
DNA: TGTGCCAGCAGGTCAGGGCACGGAAACTATGGCTACACCTTC
D: .
J: TRBJ1-2
size: .
V: TRBV6-5

CDR3: CASSPGGRTEAFF
DNA: TGCGCCAGCAGCCCAGGGGGTCGCACTGAAGCTTTCTTT
D: TRBD1
J: TRBJ1-1
size: .
V: TRBV4-1

CDR3: CASSLQPGGETQYF
DNA: TGCGCCAGCAGCTTGCAACCGGGAGGGGAGACCCAGTACTTC
D: TRBD2
J: TRBJ2-5
size: .
V: TRBV5-1

CDR3: CASTKPTGTEAFF
DNA: TGTGCCAGCACCAAACCGACAGGGACTGAAGCTTTCTTT
D: TRBD1
J: TRBJ1-1
size: .
V: TRBV9

CDR3: CASSESGDVGELFF
DNA: TGCGCCAGCAGTGAATCAGGGGACGTCGGGGAGCTGTTTTTT
D: .
J: TRBJ2-2
size: .
V: TRBV10-1

CDR3: CASSKNVPLRGNQETQYF
DNA: TGTGCCAGCAGCAAAAATGTCCCCCTGCGGGGGAACCAAGAGACCCAGTACTTC
D: .
J: TRBJ2-5
size: .
V: TRBV21-1

CDR3: CASSSGQGGGSPLHF
DNA: TGTGCCAGCAGCTCTGGACAGGGTGGAGGTTCACCCCTCCACTTT
D: TRBD1
J: TRBJ1-6
size: .
V: TRBV5-8

CDR3: CASSSSGAIYEQYF
DNA: TGTGCCAGTAGTTCTAGCGGGGCGATCTACGAGCAGTACTTC
D: TRBD2
J: TRBJ2-7
size: .
V: TRBV19

CDR3: CASSWTSGDNEQFF
DNA: TGTGCCAGCTCTTGGACTAGCGGGGACAATGAGCAGTTCTTC
D: TRBD2
J: TRBJ2-1
size: once
V: TRBV18

CDR3: CASSQGASGSVTDTQYF
DNA: TGTGCCAGCAGCCAAGGTGCGTCAGGGTCAGTCACAGATACGCAGTATTTT
D: .
J: TRBJ2-3
size: .
V: TRBV3-1/TRBV3-2

CDR3: CASRQGYTEAFF
DNA: TGTGCCAGCAGACAGGGTTACACTGAAGCTTTCTTT
D: TRBD1
J: TRBJ1-1
size: .
V: TRBV10-3

CDR3: CASSPLGQTNTEAFF
DNA: TGTGCCAGTAGTCCCTTAGGACAGACGAACACTGAAGCTTTCTTT
D: .
J: TRBJ1-1
size: few
V: TRBV19

CDR3: CASSADRNYGYTF
DNA: TGTGCCAGCAGCGCGGACAGAAACTATGGCTACACCTTC
D: .
J: TRBJ1-2
size: .
V: TRBV9

CDR3: CASSSGQPEAFF
DNA: TGTGCCAGCAGCTCCGGACAGCCTGAAGCTTTCTTT
D: .
J: TRBJ1-1
size: few
V: TRBV5-6

CDR3: CASSLRPGQDTEAFF
DNA: TGTGCCAGCAGCTTACGGCCGGGACAGGACACTGAAGCTTTCTTT
D: TRBD1
J: TRBJ1-1
size: .
V: TRBV7-3

CDR3: CASTLGAGDEAFF
DNA: TGCGCCAGCACGCTGGGGGCAGGGGATGAAGCTTTCTTT
D: .
J: TRBJ1-1
size: .
V: TRBV5-1

CDR3: CASTYFGTGNQPQHF
DNA: TGTGCCAGCACCTACTTCGGGACAGGGAATCAGCCCCAGCATTTT
D: TRBD1
J: TRBJ1-5
size: .
V: TRBV2

CDR3: CASSEFYSGGTEAFF
DNA: TGTGCCAGCAGTGAATTCTATTCCGGGGGCACTGAAGCTTTCTTT
D: .
J: TRBJ1-1
size: .
V: TRBV6-1

CDR3: CASSDVFSGNTIYF
DNA: TGTGCCAGCAGTGACGTTTTCTCTGGAAACACCATATATTTT
D: .
J: TRBJ1-3
size: .
V: TRBV6-1

CDR3: CASSQVLGNYGYTF
DNA: TGCGCCAGCAGCCAGGTCCTCGGGAACTATGGCTACACCTTC
D: .
J: TRBJ1-2
size: once
V: TRBV4-3

CDR3: CASSHRGGHIQYF
DNA: TGTGCCAGCAGCCACAGGGGTGGGCACATTCAGTACTTC
D: .
J: TRBJ2-4
size: .
V: TRBV3-1/TRBV3-2

CDR3: CSASGYQAGGFNTEAFF
DNA: TGCAGTGCTAGTGGGTACCAGGCAGGGGGGTTTAACACTGAAGCTTTCTTT
D: TRBD1
J: TRBJ1-1
size: .
V: TRBV20-1

CDR3: CASSMRGGPLHF
DNA: TGTGCCAGCTCAATGCGGGGGGGACCCCTCCACTTT
D: .
J: TRBJ1-6
size: once
V: TRBV18

CDR3: CASSQDLSRDSLYEQYF
DNA: TGCGCCAGCAGCCAAGACCTATCCCGGGACAGTCTCTACGAGCAGTACTTC
D: TRBD1
J: TRBJ2-7
size: .
V: TRBV4-3

CDR3: CASSQVRTGGPTNYGYTF
DNA: TGCGCCAGCAGCCAAGTGAGGACAGGGGGTCCCACTAACTATGGCTACACCTTC
D: TRBD1
J: TRBJ1-2
size: few
V: TRBV4-1

CDR3: CASSPGTGAYGYTF
DNA: TGTGCCAGCAGCCCCGGGACAGGGGCCTATGGCTACACCTTC
D: TRBD1
J: TRBJ1-2
size: .
V: TRBV9

CDR3: CASSLSLSTDFTDTQYF
DNA: TGTGCCAGCAGCCTTTCCCTTTCGACGGACTTCACAGATACGCAGTATTTT
D: .
J: TRBJ2-3
size: .
V: TRBV3-1/TRBV3-2

CDR3: CASTPGTVYNEQFF
DNA: TGTGCCAGCACCCCGGGGACAGTTTACAATGAGCAGTTCTTC
D: TRBD1
J: TRBJ2-1
size: .
V: TRBV27

CDR3: CASGTGRQGNTIYF
DNA: TGTGCCAGTGGGACCGGGAGGCAGGGAAACACCATATATTTT
D: .
J: TRBJ1-3
size: .
V: TRBV25-1

CDR3: CASTSTGTYGYTF
DNA: TGTGCCAGCACCTCGACAGGGACGTATGGCTACACCTTC
D: TRBD1
J: TRBJ1-2
size: once
V: TRBV5-6

CDR3: CASSEQQGYTDTQYF
DNA: TGTGCCAGCAGTGAACAACAGGGCTACACAGATACGCAGTATTTT
D: .
J: TRBJ2-3
size: .
V: TRBV6-1

CDR3: CASSPLELTNEKLFF
DNA: TGTGCCAGCAGTCCCTTGGAGCTGACTAATGAAAAACTGTTTTTT
D: .
J: TRBJ1-4
size: .
V: TRBV27

CDR3: CASRSREETQYF
DNA: TGTGCCAGTAGGAGCAGGGAAGAGACCCAGTACTTC
D: .
J: TRBJ2-5
size: .
V: TRBV19

CDR3: CASSLSGGEAFF
DNA: TGTGCCAGCAGCTTGTCCGGGGGGGAAGCTTTCTTT
D: .
J: TRBJ1-1
size: .
V: TRBV5-5

CDR3: CASTLGGAGGYTF
DNA: TGTGCCAGCACCCTGGGGGGGGCGGGCGGCTACACCTTC
D: .
J: TRBJ1-2
size: .
V: TRBV12-3/TRBV12-4

CDR3: CASSFTRAATYEQYF
DNA: TGTGCCAGCAGCTTTACTAGGGCAGCTACGTACGAGCAGTACTTC
D: .
J: TRBJ2-7
size: .
V: TRBV5-4

CDR3: CASSMDRNEAFF
DNA: TGTGCCAGCAGTATGGACAGGAACGAAGCTTTCTTT
D: TRBD1
J: TRBJ1-1
size: .
V: TRBV2